This T cell receptor beta chain was sequenced during a study of regulatory dendritic cells for organ transplantation. The protocol was immunoSEQ multiplex PCR, while the TCRdb copy is restricted to in-frame clones and leaves out a portion. The sample records fewer than 6,000 clones, 60% to 75% being singletons. Allogeneic regulatory or mature dendritic cells were co-cultured for less than 6 days with CFSE-labeled sorted T cells at 1:10. On this clone itself: Its antigen is unidentified.

Regarding the study as a whole: Memory CD8+ T cells were the most oligoclonal; naive cells were highly diverse.

This TCR derives from a human donor in good health. The sequencing sample was made of memory CD8+ T cells from blood cultured with regulatory dendritic cells. Subset reported: CD45RO+ memory T cells.

CDR3: CASSLRPGTGDEKLFF. CDR3 sequence (DNA): TGTGCCAGCAGCCTTAGACCCGGGACAGGGGATGAAAAACTGTTTTTT. V gene TRBV4-2 combines with J gene TRBJ1-4; TRBD1 aligns across 10 bases. The CDR3 spans 16 residues. The junction had 8 bases not matched to a gene; V was cut back by 4 bases and J by 6 bases. In germline, CDR1 is LGHNA, CDR2 YNFKEQ.